These 5 T cell receptor beta chains share one sample of origin, sequenced in a study of T cell responses to AZD1222 COVID-19 vaccine. Repertoires were generated with immunoSEQ multiplex PCR, while TCRdb's copy carries only in-frame clones and drops some. The sample lists 90,000 to 120,000 clones; about 90% were seen once. The input for sequencing was peripheral blood, taken on day 0 of AZD1222 vaccination. The receptors here all came from an adult in good health.

This chain connects TRBV30 to TRBJ1-6, with TRBD1 as a possible D gene (5 bases). The germline V and J ends were trimmed by 1 base and 10 bases, with 20 bases remaining between them. Germline CDR1 is GTSNPN and CDR2 is SVGIG (reference sequence). The CDR3 has 16 amino acids. The CDR3 loop is CAWSEGRRGFESPLHF. CDR3 bases: TGTGCCTGGAGTGAAGGCCGTAGGGGCTTTGAATCACCCCTCCACTTT.

For this clone: Different DNA sequences within this sample yield the same CDR3. The chain joins TRBV2 to TRBJ2-7; unclear D gene. Looked up from germline, CDR1 is SNHLY and CDR2 is FYNNEI. CDR3 length: 11 residues. The V end was cut by 6 bases, the J end by 1 base, with 4 bases between. The CDR3 region is CASRGSYEQYF. CDR3 sequence (DNA): TGTGCCAGCAGGGGGTCCTACGAGCAGTACTTC.

The chain links TRBV20-1 to TRBJ1-4, with D perhaps TRBD1 (6 bases). The CDR3 is 12 residues long. V dropped 3 bases and J dropped 8 bases, with 10 bases sitting between them. The germline V gene encodes CDR1 DFQATT and CDR2 SNEGSKA (reference sequence). This CDR3 reads CSASRQAEKLFF. The CDR3 bases are TGCAGTGCTAGTAGACAGGCAGAAAAACTGTTTTTT.

V gene TRBV12-5 combines with J gene TRBJ1-5; D is unclear. Trimming cost V 7 bases and J 10 bases, with 14 bases left between them. The CDR3 is 12 amino acids. The V gene's germline CDR1 is LGHNT and CDR2 FRNRAP. The CDR3 here is CASANSLGPQHF. The CDR3, as DNA: TGTGCTAGTGCCAACTCCCTGGGCCCCCAGCATTTT. Full variable domain (remainder filled in from reference TRBV12-5 and TRBJ1-5): DARVTQTPRHKVTEMGQEVTMRCQPILGHNTVFWYRQTMMQGLELLAYFRNRAPLDDSGMPKDRFSAEMPDATLATLKIQPSEPRDSAVYFCASANSLGPQHFGDGTRLSIL.

This rearrangement joins TRBV6-6 to TRBJ2-5; 7 nucleotides match TRBD1. The V gene end was trimmed by 3 bases and the J gene end by 1 base; junction bases not matched to a gene: 8. CDR3 length: 16 residues. Per germline, CDR1 MNHNY and CDR2 SVGAGI (reference sequence). This CDR3 reads CASSYMGQSLQETQYF. The CDR3 nucleotides read TGTGCCAGCAGTTATATGGGACAGTCCCTCCAAGAGACCCAGTACTTC.